This TCR beta chain appears in the sequencing data of a study of vaccination effects on CD4 cells after COVID-19. Study background: Samples were given by two convalescent patients 16 days and one week before vaccination. Regarding the study as a whole: Substantial clonal contraction characterized both infection- and vaccine-induced clones late after vaccination.

Germline V lookup: CDR1 LGHDT, CDR2 YNNKEL (reference sequence). The CDR3 sequence is 14 residues long. Unmatched junction bases numbered 5, after V lost 4 bases and J lost 3 bases. Here immunoSEQ multiplex PCR was the method, and the copy in TCRdb shows in-frame clones only, minus some. The sample has about 24,000 clones, less than 85% seen once. In the ViraFEST assay, antigen-specific CD4+ clonotypes were identified by expansion after peptide-pool stimulation. Subsequent to a culture period of 10 days, CD4+ T cells were isolated. Confirmation by PCR established that the person had SARS-CoV-2 infection between March and December 2020. The culture medium for approximately 1.9 million PBMC per well included roughly 10 IU/ml IL-2 and about 9.1 ug/ml peptides. As regards this clone: Its antigen remains unknown.

The V call is TRBV3-1 (or the pseudogene TRBV3-2), the J call TRBJ1-1; 7 nucleotides agree with TRBD1. This receptor was identified in a human donor who had a prior SARS-CoV-2 infection. This specimen consisted of CD4+ T cells from PBMCs cultured with SARS-CoV-2 spike peptides, obtained before COVID-19 vaccination. CDR3 region: CASSLQGLDTEAFF. DNA of the CDR3: TGTGCCAGCAGCCTACAGGGGTTAGACACTGAAGCTTTCTTT.